What follows are 21 T cell receptor beta chains derived from one specimen sequenced in a study of cytomegalovirus exposure and HLA in healthy donors. The PCR was carried out with 60 Vbeta primers and 13 Jbeta primers. Sequenced by immunoSEQ multiplex PCR; TCRdb stores in-frame clones only, minus some. The sample carries around 100,000 clones, less than 85% recorded once. The sequenced sample was PBMCs. These receptors were obtained from a man between 18 and 35 years old in good health and CMV-seronegative.

The chain has TRBV6-6 and TRBJ2-7; TRBD1 aligns across 7 bases. The germline CDR1 and CDR2 sequences are MNHNY and SVGAGI (reference sequence). This CDR3 has 14 residues. The V and J ends lost 6 bases and 5 bases, in that order; junction bases with no gene match: 10. The CDR3 spells CASSRRDSGHEQYF. The CDR3 bases are TGTGCCAGCAGCCGCCGGGACAGTGGCCACGAGCAGTACTTC.

CDR3 sequence reads: CSALKAYEQYF. CDR3 nucleotides: TGCAGCGCACTGAAAGCCTACGAGCAGTACTTC. The rearrangement uses TRBV29-1 and TRBJ2-7; D unresolved. Trimming shortened V by 7 bases and J by 2 bases, and 9 bases separated the two germline ends. CDR1 and CDR2 from the germline V gene are SQVTM and ANQGSEA. The CDR3 sequence is 11 residues long.

This chain joins TRBV9 and TRBJ1-4; D is possibly TRBD1 (6 bases). The germline gives CDR1 SGDLS, CDR2 YYNGEE. This CDR3 is built from 16 residues. Trimming took off 3 bases at V and 8 bases at J, with 20 bases between the two ends. The CDR3 region is CASSAAGGQGREKLFF. The CDR3 nucleotides are TGTGCCAGCAGCGCAGCGGGGGGGCAGGGACGGGAAAAACTGTTTTTT.

The chain couples TRBV27 to TRBJ2-1; D possibly corresponds to TRBD2 (5 bases). Germline CDR1 is MNHEY and CDR2 is SMNVEV (reference sequence). Between the trimmed V and J ends, which lost 8 bases and 0 bases, there was a span of 14 bases. The CDR3 sequence is 15 residues long. CDR3 protein: CASHKLGSSYNEQFF. The DNA of the CDR3 is TGTGCCAGCCACAAACTGGGGAGCTCCTACAATGAGCAGTTCTTC.

Worth noting for this clone: The junction differs from germline at one of its ends, possibly a read error. The chain uses TRBV5-4 and TRBJ1-2; no definite D call. The CDR3 is 11 residues long. CDR1 is SGHNT and CDR2 is YYREEE in the germline V gene (reference sequence). The CDR3 nucleotides are TGTGCCAGCAGCTTTAACTCTGGCTACACCTTC. Translating it yields CASSFNSGYTF.

This clone was observed once. This chain joins TRBV2 and TRBJ1-2; D remains ambiguous. The V end lost 7 bases, the J end lost 8 bases, and 14 bases lay between the germline ends. The CDR3 runs to 12 residues. In germline, CDR1 is SNHLY, CDR2 FYNNEI. The CDR3 region is CASTLEHFGYTF. The CDR3, as DNA: TGTGCCAGCACCCTGGAGCATTTCGGCTACACCTTC.

The rearrangement links TRBV28 to TRBJ1-1; 10 positions match TRBD1. V shed 4 bases and J 4 bases; nucleotides not matched to a gene: 15. Looked up from germline, CDR1 is MDHEN and CDR2 is SYDVKM. CDR3 length: 18 residues. The CDR3 nucleotides read TGTGCCAGCAGTTACCCTACTGGGGACAGGGGTGTATCCACTGAAGCTTTCTTT. Protein product: CASSYPTGDRGVSTEAFF.

The chain uses TRBV11-2 and TRBJ1-1; D might be TRBD1 (6 bases). This CDR3 is built from 13 residues. Germline V gene sequence: CDR1 SGHAT, CDR2 FQNNGV. The ends were cut back, 1 base at V and 4 bases at J, with 7 bases in the middle. The CDR3 protein is CASSLAGVTEAFF. The CDR3 DNA reads TGTGCCAGCAGCTTAGCAGGGGTCACTGAAGCTTTCTTT.

CDR3 nucleotides: TGTGCCAGCAGCCGAGCAACCGACAGGGGAAGACCCACAGATACGCAGTATTTT. The encoded protein is CASSRATDRGRPTDTQYF. The chain combines TRBV4-2 with TRBJ2-3; TRBD1 matches 8 bases. V gave up 4 bases and J gave up 2 bases; unmatched junction bases: 14. CDR3 length equals 18 residues. Germline V gives CDR1 LGHNA, CDR2 YNFKEQ.

The chain is built from TRBV29-1 and TRBJ2-1, with D maybe TRBD1 (6 bases). The CDR3 is 15 amino acids. Germline V CDR1 and CDR2: SQVTM, ANQGSEA. V lost 5 bases and J lost 0, with 14 bases in between. CDR3 nucleotides: TGCAGCGTTCCTAGGGCAGGGGTCTCCTACAATGAGCAGTTCTTC. Residues: CSVPRAGVSYNEQFF.

The chain couples TRBV10-3 to TRBJ2-1; 9 nucleotides agree with TRBD2. CDR3 length: 14 residues. J was trimmed by 9 bases and V by 2 bases; bases with no gene match: 5. Germline CDR1 and CDR2: ENHRY and SYGVKD. CDR3: CAISETSGRLEQFF. The CDR3 nucleotides are TGTGCCATCAGTGAGACTAGCGGGCGACTTGAGCAGTTCTTC.

The chain joins TRBV4-3 to TRBJ2-7; tentatively, D is TRBD1 (5 bases). The germline V gene encodes CDR1 LGHNA and CDR2 YSLEER. V dropped 1 base and J dropped 1 base, with 17 bases sitting between them. The CDR3 contains 17 residues. CDR3 nucleotides: TGCGCCAGCAGCCAAGCGGCGTGGGGCGGCTCATCCTACGAGCAGTACTTC. Its translation: CASSQAAWGGSSYEQYF.

The chain recombines TRBV29-1 with TRBJ2-2, with TRBD2 identical over 9 bases. This CDR3 contains 14 residues. The J segment lost 6 bases and the V segment lost 6 bases, leaving 8 bases of the junction unmatched. Germline lookup yields CDR1 SQVTM and CDR2 ANQGSEA. In DNA, the CDR3 is TGCAGCGTGGGAGGCGGGAGGGCCTCCGGGGAGCTGTTTTTT. Its protein is CSVGGGRASGELFF.

The chain has TRBV12-5 and TRBJ1-4; D call uncertain. There are 14 residues in the CDR3. Trimming removed 3 bases at V and 0 bases at J, with 5 bases between. Germline V CDR1 and CDR2: LGHNT, FRNRAP. CDR3 loop: CASGLGATNEKLFF. In DNA, the CDR3 is TGTGCTAGTGGTTTAGGAGCAACTAATGAAAAACTGTTTTTT.

A word on this clone: One end of the junction fails to match germline, which may point to a read error. V gene TRBV7-7 combines with J gene TRBJ2-7; 7 nucleotides align to TRBD2. Germline CDR1 SSHAT, CDR2 FNYEAQ (reference sequence). The CDR3 loop spans 14 amino acids. CDR3 amino acids: CASSLNGGTYEQYF. For the CDR3, the DNA is TGTGCTAGCAGCTTAAACGGGGGGACCTACGAGCAGTACTTC.

This clone was counted only a few times. The V and J genes are TRBV5-5 and TRBJ1-2; D not resolved. Trimming took off 4 bases at V and 0 bases at J, with 19 bases between the two ends. Germline V gene data show CDR1 as SGHKS and CDR2 as YYEKEE (reference sequence). The CDR3 contains 17 residues. CDR3 loop: CASSLKGGSGANYGYTF. In DNA, the CDR3 is TGTGCCAGCAGCCTGAAAGGAGGGAGCGGGGCTAACTATGGCTACACCTTC.

CDR3: CASSHTSGSSSYNEQFF. DNA for the CDR3: TGCGCCAGCAGCCATACTAGCGGGTCGAGCTCCTACAATGAGCAGTTCTTC. The chain joins TRBV5-1 to TRBJ2-1, with TRBD2 matching 9 bases. This CDR3 has 17 amino acids. With V trimmed by 4 bases and J by 0 bases, 8 bases remained unmatched. Germline lookup yields CDR1 SGHRS and CDR2 YFSETQ.

The rearrangement joins TRBV7-9 to TRBJ2-3; TRBD2 aligns across 8 bases. The CDR3 is made up of 14 amino acids. Germline V gene sequence: CDR1 SEHNR, CDR2 FQNEAQ (reference sequence). Unmatched junction bases numbered 6, after V lost 3 bases and J lost 7 bases. The CDR3 DNA reads as TGTGCCAGCAGCTTGAGCGGGAGCCTTTATACGCAGTATTTT. Protein: CASSLSGSLYTQYF.

The chain carries TRBV25-1 and TRBJ2-7; D may be TRBD2 (5 bases). CDR3 size: 12 residues. V lost 1 base and J lost 7, with 8 bases in between. In germline, CDR1 is MGHDK, CDR2 SYGVNS. The CDR3 loop reads CASSEWRGEQYF. The CDR3 DNA is TGTGCCAGCAGTGAATGGCGAGGGGAGCAGTACTTC.

The chain recombines TRBV2 with TRBJ2-2; no clear D. V was pared by 6 bases and J by 2 bases, with 4 bases between. Germline loops: CDR1 SNHLY, CDR2 FYNNEI. CDR3 length: 12 amino acids. CDR3 loop: CASRLNTGELFF. CDR3 in DNA: TGTGCCAGCAGACTAAACACCGGGGAGCTGTTTTTT.

DNA for the CDR3: TGTGCCAGCAGCGTAGAAGTAGGGGCGGCGTATGGCTACACCTTC. It translates to CASSVEVGAAYGYTF. This rearrangement joins TRBV9 to TRBJ1-2; tentatively, D is TRBD1 (5 bases). There are 15 residues in the CDR3. The V end was cut by 0 bases, the J end by 5 bases, with 14 bases between. Per germline, CDR1 SGDLS and CDR2 YYNGEE.